The clone carrying this TCR beta chain was seen only a few times. Its antigen remains unidentified. Unstimulated PBMCs were sorted into CD3+CD4+ and CD3+CD8+ populations. Profiled with immunoSEQ multiplex PCR; TCRdb holds only in-frame clones, not every one. The sample holds 20,000 to 25,000 clones, 65% to 85% seen once. These data come from a study of T cell clones after liver transplantation. Study findings and constraints: Circulating graft-donor-reactive CD4 TCRbeta sequences fell significantly post-transplant in most of the 8 subjects.

CDR3 length equals 15 residues. Trimming stripped 6 bases from V and 2 bases from J, with 11 bases between. Germline V lookup: CDR1 MNHNY, CDR2 SVGAGI (reference sequence). The sequencing used CD8+ T cells from blood, collected roughly 56 months after liver transplant. This clonotype was sampled from a human patient who received a liver transplant. Some of these T cells may belong to the graft donor. This chain connects TRBV6-6 to TRBJ1-6, with no clear D. The CDR3 loop reads CASSPVGTYNSPLHF. For the CDR3, the DNA is TGTGCCAGCAGCCCTGTAGGGACCTATAATTCACCCCTCCACTTT.